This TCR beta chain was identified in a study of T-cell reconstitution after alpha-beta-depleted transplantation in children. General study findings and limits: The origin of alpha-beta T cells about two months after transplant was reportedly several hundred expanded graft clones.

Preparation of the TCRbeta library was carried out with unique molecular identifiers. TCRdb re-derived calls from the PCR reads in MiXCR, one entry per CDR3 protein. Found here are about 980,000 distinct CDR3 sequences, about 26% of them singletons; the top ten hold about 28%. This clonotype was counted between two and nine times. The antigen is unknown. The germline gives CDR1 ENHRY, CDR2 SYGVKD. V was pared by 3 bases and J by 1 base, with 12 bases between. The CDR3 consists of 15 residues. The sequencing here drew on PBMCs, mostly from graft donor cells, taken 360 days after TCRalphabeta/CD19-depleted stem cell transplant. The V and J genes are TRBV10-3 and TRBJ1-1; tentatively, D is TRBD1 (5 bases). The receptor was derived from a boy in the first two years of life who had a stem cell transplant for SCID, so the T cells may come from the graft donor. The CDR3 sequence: CAISEDPGWNTEAFF. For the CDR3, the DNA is TGTGCCATCAGTGAAGATCCAGGGTGGAACACTGAAGCTTTCTTT.